This T cell receptor (beta chain) was captured by sequencing in a study of CD8 T cells in ankylosing spondylitis. Findings and caveats of the study: Within peripheral blood, clones linked to disease were CD8+ and relatively rare. Disease-associated clones were reportedly significantly overrepresented in matched ankylosing spondylitis synovial fluid.

TCRdb used MiXCR to reprocess the 5' RACE reads, holding one entry per CDR3 protein. Of about 300,000 distinct CDR3 sequences in the sample, 9.5% to 13% were seen once. Germline CDR1 is SGHAT and CDR2 is FQDESV (reference sequence). This CDR3 is 15 amino acids long. J lost 6 bases, V lost 2 bases, and 7 bases had no gene match. This clonotype was detected a few times. The target antigen is unknown. The material sequenced was blood, either unsorted or a sorted T cell fraction (not recorded which). The TCR was taken from a female donor with ankylosing spondylitis or in good health (not recorded which). The V gene is TRBV11-1, the J gene TRBJ2-7; TRBD1 agrees at 10 bases. CDR3 nucleotide sequence: TGTGCCAGCAGCTTAAGGCCGGGACAGGGGTCCGAGCAGTACTTC. It encodes CASSLRPGQGSEQYF.